This TCR beta chain emerged from a study of blood T cell repertoires in COVID-19. Turning to the study itself: Specimens from acute and convalescent COVID-19 originated in the United States, Italy and Spain.

The CDR3 is 13 amino acids. V lost 0 bases to trimming and J lost 3 bases, with 5 bases between them. Germline V gene data show CDR1 as SGHTA and CDR2 as FQGTGA. Original handling: Reference gene primer amplification gave estimated nucleated cell counts. Produced via immunoSEQ multiplex PCR; TCRdb's table is partial and in-frame only. V and J calls and clone size are as listed in that table; D and trimming were resolved from the DNA. The table includes 250,000 or so clones, about four fifths detected once. The TCR sequence derives from a woman between 40 and 50 years old who had been exposed to COVID-19. V gene TRBV7-3 combines with J gene TRBJ2-5; tentative D call: TRBD1 (5 bases). Sequencing was done on a sample of PBMCs or T cells enriched from blood (not recorded which). The CDR3 sequence is CASSLTTEETQYF. The CDR3 DNA is TGTGCCAGCAGCTTAACGACAGAAGAGACCCAGTACTTC. The whole variable domain, filled in from reference TRBV7-3 and TRBJ2-5, reads GAGVSQTPSNKVTEKGKYVELRCDPISGHTALYWYRQSLGQGPEFLIYFQGTGAADDSGLPNDRFFAVRPEGSVSTLKIQRTERGDSAVYLCASSLTTEETQYFGPGTRLLVL.